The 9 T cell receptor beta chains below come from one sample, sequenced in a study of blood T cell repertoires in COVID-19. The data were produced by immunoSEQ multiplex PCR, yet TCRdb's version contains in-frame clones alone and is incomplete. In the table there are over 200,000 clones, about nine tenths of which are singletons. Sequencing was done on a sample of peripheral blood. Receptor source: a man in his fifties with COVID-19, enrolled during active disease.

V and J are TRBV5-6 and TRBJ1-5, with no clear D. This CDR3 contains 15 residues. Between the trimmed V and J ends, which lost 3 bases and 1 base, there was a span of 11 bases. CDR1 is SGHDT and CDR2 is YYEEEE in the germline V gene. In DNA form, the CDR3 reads TGTGCCAGCAGCTCCGACAAAAACAGCAATCAGCCCCAGCATTTT. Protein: CASSSDKNSNQPQHF.

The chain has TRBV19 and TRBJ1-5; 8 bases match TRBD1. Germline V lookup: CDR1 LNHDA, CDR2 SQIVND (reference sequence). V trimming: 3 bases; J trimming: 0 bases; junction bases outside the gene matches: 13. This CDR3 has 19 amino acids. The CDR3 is CASSIGGDRRKYSNQPQHF. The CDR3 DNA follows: TGTGCCAGTAGTATTGGTGGGGACAGGAGAAAATATAGCAATCAGCCCCAGCATTTT.

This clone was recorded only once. CDR3 coding DNA: TGTGCCAGTAGAGGGAGCGGCACTGAAGCTTTCTTT. This encodes CASRGSGTEAFF. The chain recombines TRBV19 with TRBJ1-1; the D is unclear. The germline V and J ends were trimmed by 6 bases and 4 bases, with 9 bases remaining between them. Germline V gene lookup returns CDR1 LNHDA and CDR2 SQIVND (reference sequence). This CDR3 spans 12 amino acids.

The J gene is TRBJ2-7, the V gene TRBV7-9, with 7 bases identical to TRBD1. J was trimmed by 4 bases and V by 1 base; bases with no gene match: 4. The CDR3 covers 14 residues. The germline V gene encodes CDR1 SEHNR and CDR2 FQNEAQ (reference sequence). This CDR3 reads CASSLGDSLYEQYF. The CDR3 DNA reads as TGTGCCAGCAGCTTAGGGGACAGTTTATACGAGCAGTACTTC.

Written as DNA, the CDR3 is TGTGCCAGCAGCCCGGGACTTAACACCCTCCACTTT. It codes for CASSPGLNTLHF. This rearrangement joins TRBV7-9 to TRBJ1-6; tentative D call: TRBD1 (5 bases). Germline V gene lookup returns CDR1 SEHNR and CDR2 FQNEAQ (reference sequence). Trimming removed 5 bases from V and 14 bases from J, with 13 bases in between. The CDR3 is made up of 12 amino acids.

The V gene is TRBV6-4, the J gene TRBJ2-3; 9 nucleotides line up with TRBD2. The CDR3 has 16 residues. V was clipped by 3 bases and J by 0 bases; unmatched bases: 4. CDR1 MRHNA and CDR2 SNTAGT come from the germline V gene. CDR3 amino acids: CASSEGAGGSTDTQYF. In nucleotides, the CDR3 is TGTGCCAGCAGTGAGGGTGCGGGGGGGAGCACAGATACGCAGTATTTT.

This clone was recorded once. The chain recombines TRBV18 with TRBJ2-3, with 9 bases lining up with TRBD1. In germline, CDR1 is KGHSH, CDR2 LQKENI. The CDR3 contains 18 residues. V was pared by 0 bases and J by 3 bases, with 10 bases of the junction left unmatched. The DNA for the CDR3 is TGTGCCAGCTCACCACCGGGACAGGGCTCTTTTAGGACAGATACGCAGTATTTT. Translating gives CASSPPGQGSFRTDTQYF.

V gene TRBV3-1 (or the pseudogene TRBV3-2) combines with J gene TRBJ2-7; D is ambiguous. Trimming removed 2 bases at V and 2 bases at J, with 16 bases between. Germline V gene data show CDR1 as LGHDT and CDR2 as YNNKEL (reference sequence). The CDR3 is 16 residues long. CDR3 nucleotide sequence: TGTGCCAGCAGCCAAACGAACTCCTTCCGCACCTACGAGCAGTACTTC. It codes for CASSQTNSFRTYEQYF.

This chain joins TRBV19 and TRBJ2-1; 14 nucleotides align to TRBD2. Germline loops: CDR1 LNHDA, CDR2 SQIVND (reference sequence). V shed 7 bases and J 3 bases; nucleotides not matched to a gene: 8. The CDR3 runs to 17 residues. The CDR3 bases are TGTGCCAGTAAACCGCCGGGACTAGCGGGAGACTACAATGAGCAGTTCTTC. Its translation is CASKPPGLAGDYNEQFF.